The 15 T cell receptor beta chains reported below all come from one sample, sequenced in a study of Graves' ophthalmopathy and Graves' hyperthyroidism. RNA transcripts were the template, and TCR beta CDR3 regions were amplified from them. Scientists carried out first-round RT-PCR using HTBI primers and then a second-round multiplex PCR. MiXCR was run by TCRdb on the multiplex PCR reads, yielding one entry per CDR3 protein. The data show nearly 400,000 distinct CDR3 sequences, approximately 16% seen once. The sequenced sample was peripheral blood. The receptors originated from a woman under 30 with Graves' ophthalmopathy.

This clonotype has ten or more counts. This rearrangement joins TRBV12-3 or TRBV12-4 to TRBJ1-2, with a tentative D call TRBD1 (5 bases). The germline V and J ends were trimmed by 0 bases and 4 bases, with 12 bases remaining between them. This CDR3 spans 15 amino acids. CDR3 sequence (DNA): TGTGCCAGCAGTTTAGCGGTGGGGCAAAGCTATGGCTACACCTTC. It is translated as CASSLAVGQSYGYTF.

In its sample, this clonotype was seen many times. The gene calls are TRBV19 and TRBJ1-5; D gene uncertain. Trimming stripped 3 bases from V and 0 bases from J, with 15 bases between. This CDR3 has 17 residues. CDR1 and CDR2 from the germline V gene are LNHDA and SQIVND (reference sequence). This chain's CDR3 is CASSILGLVYSNQPQHF. DNA of the CDR3: TGTGCCAGTAGTATTTTGGGTCTCGTTTATAGCAATCAGCCCCAGCATTTT.

This clonotype was recorded at least ten times. This chain connects TRBV12-3 or TRBV12-4 to TRBJ1-6, with a tentative D call TRBD1 (5 bases). Trimming cost V 6 bases and J 8 bases, with 11 bases left between them. The CDR3 loop spans 13 amino acids. The CDR3 spells CASSRDWDSPLHF. The CDR3, as DNA: TGTGCCAGCAGCCGGGACTGGGATTCACCCCTCCACTTT.

There are many counts of this clonotype. The chain combines TRBV20-1 with TRBJ2-7, with D maybe TRBD1 (5 bases). This CDR3 has 14 amino acids. Trimming pared 3 bases from V and 5 bases from J, leaving 17 bases between. CDR1 and CDR2 (germline): DFQATT, SNEGSKA (reference sequence). As DNA, the CDR3 is TGCAGTGCTAGCACCAGGGCCCCAGGGCACGAGCAGTACTTC. Residues: CSASTRAPGHEQYF.

This clonotype appeared many times. The chain couples TRBV12-3 or TRBV12-4 to TRBJ2-2; D not certain. CDR3 length: 15 residues. V was cut by 3 bases and J by 0 bases, with 8 bases left in between. DNA of the CDR3: TGTGCCAGCAGTTTTCTCACCCCGAACACCGGGGAGCTGTTTTTT. It specifies CASSFLTPNTGELFF.

This clonotype was observed many times. This chain links TRBV30 with TRBJ2-4; TRBD2 might be the D (6 bases). V lost 0 bases and J lost 15, with 24 bases in between. CDR3 length: 15 amino acids. Germline V gene sequence: CDR1 GTSNPN, CDR2 SVGIG (reference sequence). The CDR3 loop is CAWSVYGFAGLEWYF. The CDR3 bases are TGTGCCTGGAGTGTATACGGTTTCGCGGGATTAGAGTGGTACTTC.

The sample holds a few counts of this clonotype. The rearrangement joins TRBV6-2 or TRBV6-3 to TRBJ2-7; no clear D. The CDR3 runs to 13 residues. Trimming stripped 5 bases from V and 2 bases from J, with 10 bases between. Germline-derived CDR1 and CDR2 are MNHEY and SVGEGT. CDR3 protein: CASSPVPTYEQYF. Here the CDR3 DNA reads TGTGCCAGCAGTCCCGTACCCACCTACGAGCAGTACTTC.

This clonotype was counted many times. The CDR3 protein is CASSPPGGSGGTEAFF. In DNA, the CDR3 is TGTGCCAGCAGTCCGCCGGGGGGGAGTGGGGGGACTGAAGCTTTCTTT. The chain links TRBV27 to TRBJ1-1; possible D gene TRBD1, 5 bases. V was cut by 5 bases and J by 5 bases, with 21 bases left in between. This CDR3 spans 16 amino acids. Germline CDR1 reads MNHEY; CDR2 reads SMNVEV (reference sequence).

The sample holds many counts of this clonotype. V is TRBV28 and J is TRBJ2-7; possible D gene TRBD1, 6 bases. CDR3 length equals 15 residues. Trimming took off 6 bases at V and 0 bases at J, with 15 bases between the two ends. Germline CDR1 MDHEN, CDR2 SYDVKM. The DNA of the CDR3 is TGTGCCAGCAGCCCACGACAGGAGAGCTCCTACGAGCAGTACTTC. As protein: CASSPRQESSYEQYF.

The table lists this clonotype with many counts. The CDR3 reads CASSWTGTGDYEQYF. DNA of the CDR3: TGTGCCAGCAGCTGGACCGGGACAGGTGATTACGAGCAGTACTTC. This chain joins TRBV7-2 and TRBJ2-7; 8 nucleotides line up with TRBD1. This CDR3 contains 15 residues. The germline CDR1 and CDR2 sequences are SGHTA and FQGNSA. J gave up 4 bases and V 4 bases, and 9 bases lay outside the gene matches.

The rearrangement joins TRBV4-2 to TRBJ2-7, with 11 nucleotides matching TRBD2. J was trimmed by 6 bases and V by 2 bases; bases with no gene match: 6. Germline CDR1 is LGHNA and CDR2 is YNFKEQ. The CDR3 extends over 15 amino acids. The CDR3 loop is CASSQIAGGPGEQYF. Written as DNA, the CDR3 is TGTGCCAGCAGCCAAATAGCGGGAGGGCCTGGCGAGCAGTACTTC.

V usage is TRBV28 and J usage is TRBJ1-1; 8 bases agree with TRBD1. The CDR3 covers 15 residues. J was trimmed by 4 bases and V by 5 bases; bases with no gene match: 9. Per germline, CDR1 MDHEN and CDR2 SYDVKM. The CDR3 bases are TGTGCCAGCAGTCCCGGACAGGGCGGTGGCACTGAAGCTTTCTTT. As protein: CASSPGQGGGTEAFF.

This clonotype was detected only a few times. V and J are TRBV3-1 and TRBJ1-1, with unresolved D. V shed 0 bases and J shed 1 base, with 6 bases lying between them. The CDR3 is 14 residues long. Germline lookup yields CDR1 LGHDT and CDR2 YNNKEL (reference sequence). The CDR3 reads CASSQEIQNTEAFF. The CDR3, as DNA: TGTGCCAGCAGCCAAGAGATACAGAACACTGAAGCTTTCTTT.

This clonotype was detected many times. This rearrangement joins TRBV7-2 to TRBJ2-5; tentative D call: TRBD1 (6 bases). Germline CDR1 and CDR2: SGHTA and FQGNSA. V lost 5 bases and J 2 bases, leaving 12 bases between the germline ends. CDR3 length: 14 amino acids. The CDR3 sequence is CASSPGHLQETQYF. The CDR3 coding sequence is TGTGCCAGCAGCCCGGGACATTTACAAGAGACCCAGTACTTC. Using reference TRBV7-2 and TRBJ2-5 for the parts outside the CDR3, the full variable domain is GAGVSQSPSNKVTEKGKDVELRCDPISGHTALYWYRQSLGQGLEFLIYFQGNSAPDKSGLPSDRFSAERTGGSVSTLTIQRTQQEDSAVYLCASSPGHLQETQYFGPGTRLLVL.

This sequence joins TRBV20-1 and TRBJ2-2, with TRBD1 as a possible D gene (5 bases). The CDR3 runs to 15 residues. In germline, CDR1 is DFQATT, CDR2 SNEGSKA (reference sequence). The ends were cut back, 0 bases at V and 6 bases at J, with 14 bases in the middle. The CDR3 sequence: CSARDFLQGAGELFF. The CDR3 DNA is TGCAGTGCTAGAGATTTTCTTCAGGGTGCCGGGGAGCTGTTTTTT.